Sequencing of this TCR beta chain was carried out in a study of cytomegalovirus exposure and HLA in healthy donors. Primers included in the PCR were 60 Vbeta and 13 Jbeta primers. Sequencing was performed with immunoSEQ multiplex PCR; in TCRdb, only in-frame clones are kept and a portion is missing. This sample has about 140,000 clones, with 77% found just once. Trimming left V 4 bases short and J 8 bases short, with 23 bases between. Germline values: CDR1 MGHRA, CDR2 YSYEKL. The CDR3 runs to 16 residues. Sequencing was done on a sample of PBMCs. The origin of this receptor is a female donor in good health and CMV-seronegative. The chain has TRBV4-1 and TRBJ1-1, with D perhaps TRBD1 (6 bases). The CDR3: CASSPGPGQHPLEAFF. For the CDR3, the DNA is TGCGCCAGCAGCCCCGGTCCCGGACAGCATCCACTCGAAGCTTTCTTT.